This T cell receptor (beta chain) was sequenced during a study of blood T cell repertoires in COVID-19. The repertoire was sequenced with immunoSEQ multiplex PCR; TCRdb's copy has only in-frame clones and lacks some. Among nearly 45,000 clones listed, approximately 86% were seen once. Trimming cost V 2 bases and J 5 bases; bases outside gene matches: 5. This CDR3 spans 15 amino acids. The germline gives CDR1 SEHNR, CDR2 FQNEAQ (reference sequence). Sequencing used peripheral blood. This chain connects TRBV7-9 to TRBJ2-3; 9 positions agree with TRBD2. The TCR sequence derives from an elderly woman with acute or convalescent COVID-19. The DNA of the CDR3 is TGTGCCAGCAGCTTAACGCGGGAGGGGGAAGATACGCAGTATTTT. As protein: CASSLTREGEDTQYF.